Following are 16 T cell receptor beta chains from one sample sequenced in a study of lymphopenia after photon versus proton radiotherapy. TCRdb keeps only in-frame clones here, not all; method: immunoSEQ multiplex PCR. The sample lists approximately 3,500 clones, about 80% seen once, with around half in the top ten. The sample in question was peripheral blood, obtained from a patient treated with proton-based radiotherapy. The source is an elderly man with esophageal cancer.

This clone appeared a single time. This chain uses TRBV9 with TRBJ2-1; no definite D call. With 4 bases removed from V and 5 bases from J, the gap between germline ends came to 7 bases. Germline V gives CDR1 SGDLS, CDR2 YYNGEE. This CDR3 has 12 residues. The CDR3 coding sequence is TGTGCCAGCAGCCCGCCTCACAATGAGCAGTTCTTC. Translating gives CASSPPHNEQFF. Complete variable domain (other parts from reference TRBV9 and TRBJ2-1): DSGVTQTPKHLITATGQRVTLRCSPRSGDLSVYWYQQSLDQGLQFLIQYYNGEERAKGNILERFSAQQFPDLHSELNLSSLELGDSALYFCASSPPHNEQFFGPGTRLTVL.

The CDR3 spells CASSQEQGAAYEQYF. For the CDR3, the DNA is TGTGCCAGCAGCCAAGAGCAGGGGGCTGCCTACGAGCAGTACTTC. The chain joins TRBV9 to TRBJ2-7; 8 nucleotides match TRBD1. The CDR3 has 15 residues. The germline CDR1 and CDR2 sequences are SGDLS and YYNGEE. The V and J ends lost 4 bases and 2 bases, in that order; junction bases with no gene match: 8.

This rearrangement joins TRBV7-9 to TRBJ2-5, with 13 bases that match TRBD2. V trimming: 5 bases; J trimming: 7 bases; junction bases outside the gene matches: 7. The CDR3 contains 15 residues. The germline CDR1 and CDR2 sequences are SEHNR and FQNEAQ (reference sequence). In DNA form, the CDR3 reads TGTGCCAGCAGCACCGGGACTAGCGGGACGGCGACCCAGTACTTC. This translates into CASSTGTSGTATQYF.

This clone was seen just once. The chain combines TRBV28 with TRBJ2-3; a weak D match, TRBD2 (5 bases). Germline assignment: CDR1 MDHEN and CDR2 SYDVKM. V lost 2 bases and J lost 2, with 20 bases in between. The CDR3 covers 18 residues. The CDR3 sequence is CASSLDLVTTEPTDTQYF. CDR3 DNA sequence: TGTGCCAGCAGTTTAGACTTAGTGACTACAGAACCCACAGATACGCAGTATTTT.

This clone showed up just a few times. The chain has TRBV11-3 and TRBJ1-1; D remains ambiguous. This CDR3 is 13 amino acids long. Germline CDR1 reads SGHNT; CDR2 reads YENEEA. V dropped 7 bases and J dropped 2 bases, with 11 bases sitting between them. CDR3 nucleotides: TGTGCCAGCACCATTGGGCGAAACACTGAAGCTTTCTTT. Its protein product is CASTIGRNTEAFF.

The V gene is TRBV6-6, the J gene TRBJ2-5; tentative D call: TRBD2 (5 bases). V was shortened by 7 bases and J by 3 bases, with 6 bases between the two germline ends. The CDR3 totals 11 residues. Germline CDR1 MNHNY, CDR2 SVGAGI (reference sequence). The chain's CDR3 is CASKAEETQYF. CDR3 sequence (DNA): TGTGCCAGCAAAGCGGAAGAGACCCAGTACTTC.

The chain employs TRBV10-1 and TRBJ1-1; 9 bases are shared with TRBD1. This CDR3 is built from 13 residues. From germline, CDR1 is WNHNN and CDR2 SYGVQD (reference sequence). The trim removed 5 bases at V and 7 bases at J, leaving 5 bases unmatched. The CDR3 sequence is CASSRDRVVEAFF. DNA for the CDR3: TGCGCCAGCAGTCGGGACAGGGTGGTTGAAGCTTTCTTT.

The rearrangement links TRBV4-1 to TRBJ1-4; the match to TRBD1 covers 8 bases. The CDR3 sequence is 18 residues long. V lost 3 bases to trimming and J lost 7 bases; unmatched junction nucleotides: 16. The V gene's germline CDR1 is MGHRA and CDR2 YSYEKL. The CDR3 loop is CASSHGTQTGGGTEKLFF. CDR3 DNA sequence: TGCGCCAGCAGCCACGGGACCCAAACAGGGGGGGGGACTGAAAAACTGTTTTTT.

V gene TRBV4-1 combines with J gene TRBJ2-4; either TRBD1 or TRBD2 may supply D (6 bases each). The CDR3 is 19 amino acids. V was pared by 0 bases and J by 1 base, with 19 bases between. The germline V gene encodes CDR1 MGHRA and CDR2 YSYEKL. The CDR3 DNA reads TGCGCCAGCAGCCAAGAAGGGGGAGGCAACCACCTCGCCAAAAACATTCAGTACTTC. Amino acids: CASSQEGGGNHLAKNIQYF.

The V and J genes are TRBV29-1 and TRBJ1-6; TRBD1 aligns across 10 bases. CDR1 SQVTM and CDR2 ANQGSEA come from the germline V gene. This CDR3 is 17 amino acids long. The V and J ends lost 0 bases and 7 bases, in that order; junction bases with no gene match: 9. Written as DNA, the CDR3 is TGCAGCGTTGAAGAAGGGGGGACAGGGGCTCTAAATTCACCCCTCCACTTT. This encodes CSVEEGGTGALNSPLHF.

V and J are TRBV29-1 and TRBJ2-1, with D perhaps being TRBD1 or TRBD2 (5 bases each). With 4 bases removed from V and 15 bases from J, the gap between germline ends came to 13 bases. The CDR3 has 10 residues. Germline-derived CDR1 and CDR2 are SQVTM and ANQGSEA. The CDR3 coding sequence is TGCAGCGTTGGAGGGACCCAGGTGTTCTTC. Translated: CSVGGTQVFF.

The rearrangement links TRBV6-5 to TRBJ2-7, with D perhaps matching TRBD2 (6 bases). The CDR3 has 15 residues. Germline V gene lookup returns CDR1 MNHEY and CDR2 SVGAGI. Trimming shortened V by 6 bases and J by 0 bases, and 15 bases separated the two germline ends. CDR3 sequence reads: CASSHTRGLSYEQYF. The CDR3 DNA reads TGTGCCAGCAGCCACACCCGGGGACTCTCCTACGAGCAGTACTTC.

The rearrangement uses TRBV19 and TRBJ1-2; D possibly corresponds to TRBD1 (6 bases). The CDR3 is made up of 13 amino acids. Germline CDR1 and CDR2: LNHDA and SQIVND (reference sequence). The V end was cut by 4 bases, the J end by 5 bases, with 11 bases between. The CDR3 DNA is TGTGCCAGTAGTACTGGACAGTGGTATGGCTACACCTTC. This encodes CASSTGQWYGYTF.

DNA for the CDR3: TGCGCCAGCAGGAACACTGAAGCTTTCTTT. Translation: CASRNTEAFF. The V and J genes are TRBV5-1 and TRBJ1-1, with D unclear. The V gene's germline CDR1 is SGHRS and CDR2 YFSETQ. The CDR3 length is 10 residues. V was shortened by 5 bases and J by 1 base, with 0 bases between the two germline ends.

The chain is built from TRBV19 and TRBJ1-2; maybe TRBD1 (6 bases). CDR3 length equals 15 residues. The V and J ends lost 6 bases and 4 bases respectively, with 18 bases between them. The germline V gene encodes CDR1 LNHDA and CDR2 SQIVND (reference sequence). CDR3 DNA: TGTGCCAGTAGGACACCGGGACAATTTCGCTATGGCTACACCTTC. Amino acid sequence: CASRTPGQFRYGYTF.

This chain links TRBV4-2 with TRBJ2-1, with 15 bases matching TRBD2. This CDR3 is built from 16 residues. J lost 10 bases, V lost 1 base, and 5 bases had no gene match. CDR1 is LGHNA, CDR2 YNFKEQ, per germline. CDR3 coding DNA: TGTGCCAGCAGCCAAGGGACTAGCGGGGGGGCCTGGGAGCAGTTCTTC. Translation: CASSQGTSGGAWEQFF.